This T cell receptor (beta chain) was retrieved from a study of STAT5B mutations in CD4+ large granular lymphocyte leukemia. General observations from the study: Patient CD4-sorted repertoires stayed more clonal than healthy ones after leukemic-clone removal. Compared with healthy controls (2/35), patient top clones favored TRBV06 (8/27).

Note on this clone: What it binds is not known.

Losses at the gene ends were 1 base for V and 7 bases for J; bases not matched to a gene: 7. The CDR3 has 17 residues. Germline CDR1 is SGHTA and CDR2 is FQGNSA. Clones were read by immunoSEQ multiplex PCR, and TCRdb kept only the in-frame ones, dropping some. The repertoire has around 31,000 clones, 55% to 80% of them found once; the top ten carry roughly 2%. This chain connects TRBV7-2 to TRBJ2-7; 16 bases agree with TRBD2. This sequence originates from a human donor in good health. Source material: CD4+ T cells from blood buffy coats. CDR3 bases: TGTGCCAGCAGCTTAGATGGGACTAGCGGGGGGGCTCGAGAGCAGTACTTC. The encoded protein is CASSLDGTSGGAREQYF.